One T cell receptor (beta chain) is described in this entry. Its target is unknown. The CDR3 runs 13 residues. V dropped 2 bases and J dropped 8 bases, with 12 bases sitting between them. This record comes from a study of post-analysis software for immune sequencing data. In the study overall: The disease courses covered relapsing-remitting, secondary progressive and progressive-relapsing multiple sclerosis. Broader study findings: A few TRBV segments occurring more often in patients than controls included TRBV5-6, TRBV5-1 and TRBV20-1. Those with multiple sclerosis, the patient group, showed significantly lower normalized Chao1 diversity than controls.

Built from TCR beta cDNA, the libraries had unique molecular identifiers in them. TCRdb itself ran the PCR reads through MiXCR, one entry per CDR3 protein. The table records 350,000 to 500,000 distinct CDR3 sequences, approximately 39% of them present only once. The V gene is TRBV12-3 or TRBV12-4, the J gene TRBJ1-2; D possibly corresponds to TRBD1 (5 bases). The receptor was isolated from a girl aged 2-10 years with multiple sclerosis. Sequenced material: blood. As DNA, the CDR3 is TGTGCCAGCAGTTTAAGGTTGGGGGGAGGCTACACCTTC. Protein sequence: CASSLRLGGGYTF.